The 13 T cell receptor beta chains given below trace back to one sample, sequenced in a study of CD8 T cells in ankylosing spondylitis. TCRdb recomputed calls from the 5' RACE reads with MiXCR, one row per CDR3 protein. This table holds about 39,000 distinct CDR3 sequences, less than 4% found once. The sequenced sample was blood, either unsorted or a sorted T cell fraction (not recorded which). These receptors originate from a male donor with ankylosing spondylitis or in good health (not recorded which).

This clonotype was found many times. V is TRBV9 and J is TRBJ2-1; D is perhaps TRBD1 (6 bases). Germline loops: CDR1 SGDLS, CDR2 YYNGEE. The CDR3 extends over 15 amino acids. Trimming left V 0 bases short and J 7 bases short, with 14 bases between. The CDR3 DNA reads as TGTGCCAGCAGCGTAGCGGTAGGGGGTGGAAATGAGCAGTTCTTC. It codes for CASSVAVGGGNEQFF.

This clonotype came up many times. The genes are TRBV9 and TRBJ2-3, with 9 bases matching TRBD1. Per the germline V gene, CDR1 is SGDLS and CDR2 is YYNGEE. V was pared by 4 bases and J by 5 bases, with 5 bases of the junction left unmatched. The CDR3 spans 14 residues. The CDR3 spells CASSTRQGEDTQYF. The CDR3 DNA is TGTGCCAGCAGCACCAGACAGGGGGAAGATACGCAGTATTTT.

There are many counts of this clonotype. The chain links TRBV9 to TRBJ2-2; D unresolved. Trimming took 4 bases from V and 8 from J, leaving 18 bases between them. Germline CDR1 and CDR2: SGDLS and YYNGEE. The CDR3 totals 15 residues. The CDR3 coding sequence is TGTGCCAGCAGCCGGTTGCCAGATCCCCAGGGGGAGCTGTTTTTT. Translated, it gives CASSRLPDPQGELFF.

This clonotype showed up many times. The chain joins TRBV9 to TRBJ2-3, with unresolved D. The CDR3 spans 15 residues. Germline V gene sequence: CDR1 SGDLS, CDR2 YYNGEE. The V end was cut by 0 bases, the J end by 1 base, with 9 bases between. The CDR3 coding sequence is TGTGCCAGCAGCGTAGCAATTTTGGGCACAGATACGCAGTATTTT. It translates to CASSVAILGTDTQYF.

This clonotype was observed many times. The chain uses TRBV9 and TRBJ2-1, with 14 positions matching TRBD2. The CDR3 length is 22 residues. Trimming took 0 bases from V and 2 from J; bases not matched to a gene: 16. Germline V gives CDR1 SGDLS, CDR2 YYNGEE. The DNA of the CDR3 is TGTGCCAGCAGCGTAGGGGTCGCAACCGGGACTAGCGGGAGAGGGACCTACAATGAGCAGTTCTTC. Translation gives CASSVGVATGTSGRGTYNEQFF.

At least ten counts were recorded for this clonotype. The chain combines TRBV9 with TRBJ1-1; a weak D match, TRBD1 (5 bases). Germline V gene sequence: CDR1 SGDLS, CDR2 YYNGEE. This CDR3 has 13 amino acids. Trimming left V 1 base short and J 8 bases short, with 12 bases between. CDR3 nucleotides: TGTGCCAGCAGCGTAAAATTCGGGGGGGAAGCTTTCTTT. It encodes CASSVKFGGEAFF.

This clonotype was counted many times. The V and J genes are TRBV9 and TRBJ1-1; TRBD1 aligns across 7 bases. From germline, CDR1 is SGDLS and CDR2 YYNGEE. V lost 3 bases to trimming and J lost 4 bases; unmatched junction nucleotides: 9. This CDR3 region has 15 residues. This CDR3 is CASSASHRGGTEAFF. The CDR3 DNA reads TGTGCCAGCAGCGCGTCTCACAGGGGTGGCACTGAAGCTTTCTTT.

This clonotype has at least ten counts. The chain couples TRBV9 to TRBJ2-2, with TRBD2 matching over 14 bases. After removal of 4 bases from V and 8 bases from J, the junction contained 7 bases not matched to a gene. From germline, CDR1 is SGDLS and CDR2 YYNGEE. The CDR3 spans 16 residues. CDR3 sequence: CASSFTGLAGEGELFF. The CDR3 coding sequence is TGTGCCAGCAGCTTCACGGGACTAGCGGGAGAGGGGGAGCTGTTTTTT.

This clonotype was found many times. CDR3 protein: CASSPQGASNYGYTF. In DNA, the CDR3 is TGTGCCAGCAGCCCCCAAGGAGCTTCTAACTATGGCTACACCTTC. The V call is TRBV9, the J call TRBJ1-2; D remains unclear. The V gene's germline CDR1 is SGDLS and CDR2 YYNGEE. The CDR3 sequence is 15 residues long. Trimming left V 4 bases short and J 0 bases short, with 13 bases between.

This clonotype was seen repeatedly, ten times or more. This chain links TRBV9 with TRBJ1-3; D remains ambiguous. Trimming pared 3 bases from V and 0 bases from J, leaving 4 bases between. Germline values: CDR1 SGDLS, CDR2 YYNGEE. The CDR3 consists of 13 residues. The CDR3 sequence is CASSGGSGNTIYF. The CDR3 region has the DNA TGTGCCAGCAGCGGTGGCTCTGGAAACACCATATATTTT.

This clonotype was counted ten times or more. This chain uses TRBV9 with TRBJ2-2, with 11 nucleotides matching TRBD1. J was trimmed by 3 bases and V by 2 bases; bases with no gene match: 3. The CDR3 is made up of 16 amino acids. Looked up from germline, CDR1 is SGDLS and CDR2 is YYNGEE. CDR3 protein: CASSVGTGGYTGELFF. The CDR3 DNA reads TGTGCCAGCAGCGTGGGGACAGGGGGTTACACCGGGGAGCTGTTTTTT.

In this sample, this clonotype turned up many times. This chain links TRBV9 with TRBJ2-1; TRBD2 matches 7 bases. Germline CDR1 and CDR2: SGDLS and YYNGEE. The V gene end was trimmed by 2 bases and the J gene end by 9 bases; junction bases not matched to a gene: 8. The CDR3 totals 14 residues. The CDR3 coding sequence is TGTGCCAGCAGCGTCGGCGGGGGATCAATTGAGCAGTTCTTC. Protein: CASSVGGGSIEQFF.

This clonotype was seen repeatedly, ten times or more. This chain connects TRBV9 to TRBJ1-1; 7 bases map to TRBD1. Germline lookup yields CDR1 SGDLS and CDR2 YYNGEE. There are 15 residues in the CDR3. With 0 bases clipped from V and 5 bases from J, the junction kept 7 bases outside the gene matches. The DNA for the CDR3 is TGTGCCAGCAGCGTAGGTCCAGGGGGTGGAACTGAAGCTTTCTTT. Amino acids: CASSVGPGGGTEAFF.